The 2 T cell receptor beta chains listed next were all sequenced from one sample in a study of PD-1 blockade in classical Hodgkin lymphoma. Noted time point: cycle 4 day 1 (C4D1), after five to seven weeks of nivolumab. The patients all showed relapse after autologous stem cell transplantation, while their brentuximab vedotin exposure varied. Measured with immunoSEQ multiplex PCR; TCRdb has only the in-frame clones, and not every one. The repertoire consists of around 40,000 clones, with about three quarters occurring once and the leading ten covering approximately 9.8%. The starting material was peripheral blood mononuclear cells (PBMCs), obtained before the fourth cycle of nivolumab. The origin of the receptors is a human donor with classical Hodgkin lymphoma.

DNA of the CDR3: TGTGCCAGCAGCTTAGCCCATACAGGGAGCGGAAACACCATATATTTT. Its translation: CASSLAHTGSGNTIYF. This chain joins TRBV7-2 and TRBJ1-3; D perhaps matches TRBD1 (6 bases). This CDR3 is 16 amino acids long. Germline assignment: CDR1 SGHTA and CDR2 FQGNSA. V was clipped by 0 bases and J by 4 bases, with 13 bases between them.

This chain links TRBV28 with TRBJ1-5; TRBD1 matches at 8 bases. CDR3 length equals 16 residues. CDR1 and CDR2 from the germline V gene are MDHEN and SYDVKM. Trimming cost V 6 bases and J 4 bases; bases outside gene matches: 11. The CDR3 loop is CASSPPRQGANQPQHF. CDR3 in DNA: TGTGCCAGCAGCCCCCCACGGCAGGGGGCGAATCAGCCCCAGCATTTT. The full variable domain, completed using reference TRBV28 and TRBJ1-5, is DVKVTQSSRYLVKRTGEKVFLECVQDMDHENMFWYRQDPGLGLRLIYFSYDVKMKEKGDIPEGYSVSREKKERFSLILESASTNQTSMYLCASSPPRQGANQPQHFGDGTRLSIL.